This TCR beta chain was sequenced for a study of blood T cell repertoires in COVID-19. Study overall: Samples taken during acute and convalescent COVID-19 were collected in the United States, Italy and Spain. The cDNA or gDNA used as material had been derived from T cells, B-cell-depleted T cells, or PBMCs.

The CDR3 runs to 13 residues. V was shortened by 7 bases and J by 8 bases, with 17 bases between the two germline ends. CDR1 is MDHEN, CDR2 SYDVKM, per germline. How the authors handled the data: Reference gene primer amplification gave nucleated cell count estimates. Sequencing was performed with immunoSEQ multiplex PCR; in TCRdb, only in-frame clones are kept and a portion is missing. For V, J and clone size, that table is used; D and trimming come from the DNA. Of 95,000 to 150,000 clones in the sample, roughly 89% were seen once. This clone was counted a single time. The chain joins TRBV28 to TRBJ1-2; D gene uncertain. The receptor comes from a man aged 35 to 55 with acute or convalescent COVID-19. The sample was peripheral blood. CDR3 sequence reads: CASIGAMFGGYTF. The DNA for the CDR3 is TGTGCCAGCATTGGAGCGATGTTTGGAGGCTACACCTTC.